This TCR beta chain came from a study of blood T cell repertoires in COVID-19. In the study overall: Some COVID-19 samples were acute and others convalescent; all came from the United States, Italy and Spain.

The CDR3 sequence is 13 residues long. V was cut by 6 bases and J by 2 bases, with 10 bases left in between. The protocol was immunoSEQ multiplex PCR, while the TCRdb copy is restricted to in-frame clones and leaves out a portion. The table includes roughly 79,000 clones, roughly 87% detected once. The clonotype originates from a woman aged 45-59 years with acute or convalescent COVID-19. Sequencing was done on a sample of peripheral blood. J is TRBJ1-1 and V is TRBV12-3 or TRBV12-4; tentative D call: TRBD1 (5 bases). This chain's CDR3 is CASRRQPNTEAFF. Written as DNA, the CDR3 is TGTGCCAGCAGGAGACAGCCTAACACTGAAGCTTTCTTT.